This T cell receptor beta chain emerged from a study of blood T cell repertoires in COVID-19. Data came from immunoSEQ multiplex PCR; TCRdb stores just in-frame clones and leaves some out. This sample has 150,000 to 200,000 clones, with approximately 90% found just once. V gave up 5 bases and J gave up 2 bases, with 16 bases separating them. CDR1 and CDR2 (germline): SGHNT, YYREEE (reference sequence). The CDR3 totals 15 residues. The J gene is TRBJ1-2, the V gene TRBV5-4; TRBD1 might be the D (6 bases). The clonotype was recovered from a woman between 18 and 30 years old who had recovered from COVID-19. The material sequenced was peripheral blood. Here the CDR3 DNA reads TGTGCCAGCAGTCCGCCTGGACAGCCCAACTATGGCTACACCTTC. Translated, it gives CASSPPGQPNYGYTF. Using reference TRBV5-4 and TRBJ1-2 for the parts outside the CDR3, the full variable domain is ETGVTQSPTHLIKTRGQQVTLRCSSQSGHNTVSWYQQALGQGPQFIFQYYREEENGRGNFPPRFSGLQFPNYSSELNVNALELDDSALYLCASSPPGQPNYGYTFGSGTRLTVV.